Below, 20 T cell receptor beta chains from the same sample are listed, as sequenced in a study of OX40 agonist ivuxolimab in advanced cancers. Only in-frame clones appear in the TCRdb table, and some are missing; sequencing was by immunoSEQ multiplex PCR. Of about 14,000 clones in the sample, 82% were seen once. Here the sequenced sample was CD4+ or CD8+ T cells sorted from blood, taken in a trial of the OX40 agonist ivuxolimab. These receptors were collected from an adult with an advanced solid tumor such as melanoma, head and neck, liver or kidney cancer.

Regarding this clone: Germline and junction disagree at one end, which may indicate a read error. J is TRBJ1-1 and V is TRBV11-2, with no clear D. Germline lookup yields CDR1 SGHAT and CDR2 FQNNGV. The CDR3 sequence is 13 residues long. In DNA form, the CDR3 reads TGTGCCAGCAGCTTATTAGTGAAAACTGAAGCTTTCTTT. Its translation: CASSLLVKTEAFF.

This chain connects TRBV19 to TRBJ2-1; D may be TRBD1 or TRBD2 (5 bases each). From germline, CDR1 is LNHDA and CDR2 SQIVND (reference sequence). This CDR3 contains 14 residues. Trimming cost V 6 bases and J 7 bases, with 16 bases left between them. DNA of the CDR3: TGTGCCAGTAGATCATCCCATGGGGGAAATGAGCAGTTCTTC. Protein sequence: CASRSSHGGNEQFF.

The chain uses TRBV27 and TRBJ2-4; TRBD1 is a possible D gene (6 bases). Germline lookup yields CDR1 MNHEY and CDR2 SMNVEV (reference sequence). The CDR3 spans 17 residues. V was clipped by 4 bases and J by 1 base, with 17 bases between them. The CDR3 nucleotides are TGTGCCAGCAGTTCGGCGCAGGGGATCTTGGCCAAAAACATTCAGTACTTC. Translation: CASSSAQGILAKNIQYF.

The CDR3 reads CASSHDTGSPEPQHF. CDR3 coding DNA: TGTGCCAGCAGCCACGATACAGGGAGTCCAGAGCCCCAGCATTTT. V and J are TRBV5-4 and TRBJ1-5; TRBD1 might be the D (6 bases). CDR3 length: 15 amino acids. CDR1 and CDR2 from the germline V gene are SGHNT and YYREEE (reference sequence). Trimming took off 4 bases at V and 8 bases at J, with 19 bases between the two ends.

The CDR3 here is CASSLGPAVAEVYGYTF. As DNA, the CDR3 is TGCGCCAGCAGCTTGGGGCCCGCGGTCGCAGAGGTCTATGGCTACACCTTC. This chain uses TRBV5-1 with TRBJ1-2; D gene ambiguous. This CDR3 is built from 17 residues. Germline V CDR1 and CDR2: SGHRS, YFSETQ. Trimming stripped 0 bases from V and 4 bases from J, with 19 bases between.

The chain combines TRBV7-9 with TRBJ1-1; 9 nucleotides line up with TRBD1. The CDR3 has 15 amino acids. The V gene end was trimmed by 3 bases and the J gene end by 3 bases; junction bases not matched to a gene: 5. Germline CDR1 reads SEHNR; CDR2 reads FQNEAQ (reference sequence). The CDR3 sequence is CASSFYRGQDTEAFF. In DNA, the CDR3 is TGTGCCAGCAGCTTTTACAGGGGGCAGGACACTGAAGCTTTCTTT.

CDR3 region: CATSREGQGAGNTIYF. CDR3 sequence (DNA): TGTGCCACCAGCAGAGAGGGACAGGGGGCGGGAAACACCATATATTTT. The V and J genes are TRBV15 and TRBJ1-3; 12 nucleotides match TRBD1. J gave up 4 bases and V 0 bases, and 1 base lay outside the gene matches. Germline lookup yields CDR1 LNHNV and CDR2 YYDKDF (reference sequence). The CDR3 is 16 residues long.

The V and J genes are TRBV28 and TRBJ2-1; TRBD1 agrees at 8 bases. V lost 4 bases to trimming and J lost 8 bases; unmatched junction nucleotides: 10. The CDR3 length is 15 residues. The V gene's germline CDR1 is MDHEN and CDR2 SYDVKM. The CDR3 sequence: CASSSLHRGRDEQFF. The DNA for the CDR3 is TGTGCCAGCAGTTCACTACACAGGGGGAGAGATGAGCAGTTCTTC.

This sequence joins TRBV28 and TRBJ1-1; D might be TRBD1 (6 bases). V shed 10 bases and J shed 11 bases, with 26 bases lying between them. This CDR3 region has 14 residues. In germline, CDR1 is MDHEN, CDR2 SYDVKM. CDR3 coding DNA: TGTGCCACCCGGGGGCAGGGAGGTTCCCTGGCCGCTTTCTTT. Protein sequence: CATRGQGGSLAAFF.

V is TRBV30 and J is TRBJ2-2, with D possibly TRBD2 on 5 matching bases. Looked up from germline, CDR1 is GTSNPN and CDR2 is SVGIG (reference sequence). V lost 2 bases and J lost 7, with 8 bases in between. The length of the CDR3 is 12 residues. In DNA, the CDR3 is TGTGCCTGGAGTCAAGGAGGCGGGGAGCTGTTTTTT. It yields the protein CAWSQGGGELFF.

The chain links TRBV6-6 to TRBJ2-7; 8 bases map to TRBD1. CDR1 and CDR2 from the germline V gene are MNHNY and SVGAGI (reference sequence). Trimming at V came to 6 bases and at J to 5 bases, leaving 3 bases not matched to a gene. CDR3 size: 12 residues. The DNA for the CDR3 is TGTGCCAGCAGCCCGGACAGGGACGAGCAGTACTTC. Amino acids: CASSPDRDEQYF.

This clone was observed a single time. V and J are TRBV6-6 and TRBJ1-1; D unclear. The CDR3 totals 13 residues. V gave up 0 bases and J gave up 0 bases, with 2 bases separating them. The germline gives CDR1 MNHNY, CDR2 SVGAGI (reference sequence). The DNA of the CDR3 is TGTGCCAGCAGTTACTCCTTGAACACTGAAGCTTTCTTT. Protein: CASSYSLNTEAFF.

The CDR3 spells CATSRDRGSGSYEYF. In DNA form, the CDR3 reads TGTGCCACCAGCAGAGATCGTGGGTCTGGATCGTATGAGTACTTC. This chain joins TRBV15 and TRBJ2-7; D is unclear. Trimming took 0 bases from V and 11 from J, leaving 20 bases between them. Germline CDR1 LNHNV, CDR2 YYDKDF (reference sequence). The CDR3 covers 15 residues.

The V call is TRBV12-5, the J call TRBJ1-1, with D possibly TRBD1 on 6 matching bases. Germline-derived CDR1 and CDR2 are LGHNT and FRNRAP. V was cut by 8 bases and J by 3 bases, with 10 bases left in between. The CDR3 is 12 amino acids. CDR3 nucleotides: TGTGCTAGTAAACAGGGTGACACTGAAGCTTTCTTT. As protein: CASKQGDTEAFF.

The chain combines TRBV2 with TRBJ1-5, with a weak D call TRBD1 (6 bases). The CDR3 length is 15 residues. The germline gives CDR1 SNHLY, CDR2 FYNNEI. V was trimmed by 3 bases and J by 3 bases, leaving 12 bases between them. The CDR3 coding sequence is TGTGCCAGCAGTGAGTTCAGGGGTTTCAATCAGCCCCAGCATTTT. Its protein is CASSEFRGFNQPQHF.

CDR3 loop: CASSVGGDYNEQFF. The CDR3 DNA reads TGTGCCAGCAGTGTAGGGGGCGACTACAATGAGCAGTTCTTC. V gene TRBV6-1 combines with J gene TRBJ2-1; 7 bases fit TRBD1. Germline CDR1 is MNHNS and CDR2 is SASEGT. Trimming took 4 bases from V and 3 from J; bases not matched to a gene: 3. CDR3 length: 14 residues.

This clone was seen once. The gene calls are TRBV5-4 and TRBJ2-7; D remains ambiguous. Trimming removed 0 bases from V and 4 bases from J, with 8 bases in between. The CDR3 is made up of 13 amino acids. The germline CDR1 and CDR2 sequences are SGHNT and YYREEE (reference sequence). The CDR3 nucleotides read TGTGCCAGCAGCTTGGCCACTGCGTACGAGCAGTACTTC. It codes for CASSLATAYEQYF. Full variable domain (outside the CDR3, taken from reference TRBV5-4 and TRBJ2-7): ETGVTQSPTHLIKTRGQQVTLRCSSQSGHNTVSWYQQALGQGPQFIFQYYREEENGRGNFPPRFSGLQFPNYSSELNVNALELDDSALYLCASSLATAYEQYFGPGTRLTVT.

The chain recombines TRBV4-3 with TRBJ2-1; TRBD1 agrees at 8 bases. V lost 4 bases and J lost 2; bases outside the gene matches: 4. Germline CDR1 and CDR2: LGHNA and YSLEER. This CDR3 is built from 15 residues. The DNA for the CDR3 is TGCGCCAGCAGCCCCGACAGGGGACCCTACAATGAGCAGTTCTTC. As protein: CASSPDRGPYNEQFF.

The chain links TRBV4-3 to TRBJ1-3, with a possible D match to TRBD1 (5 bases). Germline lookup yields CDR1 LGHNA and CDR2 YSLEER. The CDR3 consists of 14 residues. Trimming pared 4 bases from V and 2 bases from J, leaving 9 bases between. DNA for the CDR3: TGCGCCAGCAGCCCCCTAGGGGCTGGAAACACCATATATTTT. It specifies CASSPLGAGNTIYF.

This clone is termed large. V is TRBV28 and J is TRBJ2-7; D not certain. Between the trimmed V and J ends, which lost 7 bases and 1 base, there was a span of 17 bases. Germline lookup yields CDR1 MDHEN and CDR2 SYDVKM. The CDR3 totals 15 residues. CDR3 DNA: TGTGCCAGCAACCCCCTCGGGTACGCATCCTACGAGCAGTACTTC. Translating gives CASNPLGYASYEQYF.